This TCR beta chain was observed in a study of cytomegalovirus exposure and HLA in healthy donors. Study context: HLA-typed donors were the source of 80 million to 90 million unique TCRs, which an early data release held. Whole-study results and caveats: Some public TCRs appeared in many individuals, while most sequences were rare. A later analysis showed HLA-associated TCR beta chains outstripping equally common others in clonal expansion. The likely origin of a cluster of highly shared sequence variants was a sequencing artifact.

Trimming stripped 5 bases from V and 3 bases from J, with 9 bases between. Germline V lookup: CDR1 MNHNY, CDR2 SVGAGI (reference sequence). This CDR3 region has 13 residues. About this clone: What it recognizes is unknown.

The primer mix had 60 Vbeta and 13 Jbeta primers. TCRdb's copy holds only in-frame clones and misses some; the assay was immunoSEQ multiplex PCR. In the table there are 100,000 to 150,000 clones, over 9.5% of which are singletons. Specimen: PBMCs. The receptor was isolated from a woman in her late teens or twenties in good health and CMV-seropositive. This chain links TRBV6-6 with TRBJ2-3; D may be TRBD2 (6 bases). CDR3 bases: TGTGCCAGCAGTCCGGGAGATACAGATACGCAGTATTTT. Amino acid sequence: CASSPGDTDTQYF.